The entry below gives a single TCR beta chain sequence along with its context. This sample is part of a study of PD-L1 blockade in urothelial cancer. Across the study: Patients previously received 0 to 3 chemotherapy regimens.

Each PCR contained spiked-in synthetic TCR analog templates. Libraries were prepared by immunoSEQ multiplex PCR; TCRdb keeps only in-frame clonotypes and omits some of them. The table includes around 35,000 clones, about 87% detected once. Time point denoted: pretreatment peripheral blood. This CDR3 has 14 residues. With 3 bases removed from V and 6 bases from J, the gap between germline ends came to 12 bases. Germline assignment: CDR1 ENHRY and CDR2 SYGVKD. This chain links TRBV10-3 with TRBJ1-5; possibly TRBD1 for D (6 bases). This sample comprised PBMCs, obtained around atezolizumab (anti-PD-L1) treatment. The receptor was derived from a man aged 55 to 69 with urothelial cancer. The CDR3 loop reads CAISEGSGAQPQHF. Written as DNA, the CDR3 is TGTGCCATCAGTGAAGGGTCAGGGGCTCAGCCCCAGCATTTT.